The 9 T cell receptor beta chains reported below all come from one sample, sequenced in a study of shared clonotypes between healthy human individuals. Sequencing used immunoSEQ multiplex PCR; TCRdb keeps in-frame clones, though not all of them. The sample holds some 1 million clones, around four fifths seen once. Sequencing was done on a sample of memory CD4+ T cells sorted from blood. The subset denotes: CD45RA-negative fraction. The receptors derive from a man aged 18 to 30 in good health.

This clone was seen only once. CDR3 in DNA: TGTGCCAGCAGATTGGACTATGGCTACACCTTC. It encodes CASRLDYGYTF. The chain combines TRBV6-1 with TRBJ1-2; the D is unclear. The CDR3 sequence is 11 residues long. CDR1 MNHNS and CDR2 SASEGT come from the germline V gene. Trimming shortened V by 6 bases and J by 3 bases, and 5 bases separated the two germline ends.

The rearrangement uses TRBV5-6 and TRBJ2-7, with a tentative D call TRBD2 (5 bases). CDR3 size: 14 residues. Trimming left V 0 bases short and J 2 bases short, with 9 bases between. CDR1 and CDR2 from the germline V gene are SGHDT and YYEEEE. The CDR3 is CASSLARGAYEQYF. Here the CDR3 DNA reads TGTGCCAGCAGCTTGGCCCGGGGAGCCTACGAGCAGTACTTC.

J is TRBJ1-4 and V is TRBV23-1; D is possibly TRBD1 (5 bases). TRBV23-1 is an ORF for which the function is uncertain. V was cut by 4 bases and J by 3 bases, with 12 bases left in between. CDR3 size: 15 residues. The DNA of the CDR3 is TGCGCCAGCAGTCCTACAGGAACTTCTAATGAAAAACTGTTTTTT. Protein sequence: CASSPTGTSNEKLFF.

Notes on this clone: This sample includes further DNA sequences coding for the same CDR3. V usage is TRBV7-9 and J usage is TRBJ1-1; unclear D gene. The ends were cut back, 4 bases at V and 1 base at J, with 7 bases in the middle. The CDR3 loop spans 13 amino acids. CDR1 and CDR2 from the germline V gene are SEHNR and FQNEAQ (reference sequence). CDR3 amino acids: CASSSSGNTEAFF. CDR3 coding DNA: TGTGCCAGCAGCTCGAGCGGGAACACTGAAGCTTTCTTT.

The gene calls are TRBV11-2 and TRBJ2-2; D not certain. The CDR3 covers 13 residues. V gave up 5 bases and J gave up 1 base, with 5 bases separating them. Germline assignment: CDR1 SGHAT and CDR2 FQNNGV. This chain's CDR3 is CASSRENTGELFF. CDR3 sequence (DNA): TGTGCCAGCAGCCGAGAGAACACCGGGGAGCTGTTTTTT.

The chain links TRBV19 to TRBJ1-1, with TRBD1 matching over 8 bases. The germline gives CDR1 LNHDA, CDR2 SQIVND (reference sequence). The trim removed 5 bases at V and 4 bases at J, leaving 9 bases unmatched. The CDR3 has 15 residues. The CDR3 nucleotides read TGTGCCAGTAGTGACAGGGGTAGGGTAGTCACTGAAGCTTTCTTT. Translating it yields CASSDRGRVVTEAFF.

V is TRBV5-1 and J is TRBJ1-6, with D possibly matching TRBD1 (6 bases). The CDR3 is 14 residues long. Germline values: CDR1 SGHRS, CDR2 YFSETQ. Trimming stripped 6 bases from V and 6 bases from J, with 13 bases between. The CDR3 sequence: CASTEGDSNSPLHF. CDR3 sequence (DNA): TGCGCCAGCACCGAGGGGGATTCTAATTCACCCCTCCACTTT.

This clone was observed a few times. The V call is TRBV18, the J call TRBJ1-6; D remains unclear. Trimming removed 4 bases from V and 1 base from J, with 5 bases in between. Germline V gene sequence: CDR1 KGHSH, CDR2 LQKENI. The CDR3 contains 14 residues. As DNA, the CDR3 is TGTGCCAGCTCACGGGAATCCTATAATTCACCCCTCCACTTT. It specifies CASSRESYNSPLHF.

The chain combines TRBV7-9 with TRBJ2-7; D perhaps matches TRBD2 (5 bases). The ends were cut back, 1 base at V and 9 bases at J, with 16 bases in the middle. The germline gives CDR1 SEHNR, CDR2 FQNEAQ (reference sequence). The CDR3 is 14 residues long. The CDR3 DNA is TGTGCCAGCAGCTTAGACCCAGCGGTGGAGTGGCAGTACTTC. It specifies CASSLDPAVEWQYF.